This entry lists 30 T cell receptor beta chains sequenced from one sample in a study of CD8 T cells in Susac syndrome. The authors reverse transcribed roughly 0.5 to 1 ug RNA with random hexamers. Via MiXCR, TCRdb re-called the immunoSEQ multiplex PCR reads, giving one row per CDR3 protein. The sample shows about 300,000 distinct CDR3 sequences, around 90% of them seen only once. Sequenced material: CD4+ T cells from PBMCs. All receptors derive from a human donor with multiple sclerosis.

J is TRBJ1-1 and V is TRBV6-2 or TRBV6-3, with 7 bases identical to TRBD1. The CDR3 contains 18 residues. Germline trimming cut 6 bases from V and 0 bases from J; bases unmatched to any gene: 16. Germline-derived CDR1 and CDR2 are MNHEY and SVGEGT. DNA of the CDR3: TGTGCCAGCAGCCTCCGGCCAACCGGGACAGCGCTGAACACTGAAGCTTTCTTT. Encoded protein: CASSLRPTGTALNTEAFF.

The genes are TRBV2 and TRBJ2-7; D may be TRBD1 (6 bases). Trimming shortened V by 0 bases and J by 2 bases, and 17 bases separated the two germline ends. From germline, CDR1 is SNHLY and CDR2 FYNNEI. The CDR3 is 17 residues long. CDR3 coding DNA: TGTGCCAGCAGTGAAGCGTCCAAGGCAGGGGTTACCTACGAGCAGTACTTC. Protein product: CASSEASKAGVTYEQYF.

The V gene is TRBV28, the J gene TRBJ1-1; 8 bases align to TRBD1. Germline loops: CDR1 MDHEN, CDR2 SYDVKM. The J segment lost 8 bases and the V segment lost 1 base, leaving 3 bases of the junction unmatched. The CDR3 sequence is 13 residues long. The CDR3 here is CASSLSRTGEAFF. DNA of the CDR3: TGTGCCAGCAGTTTATCCCGGACAGGGGAAGCTTTCTTT.

This chain uses TRBV9 with TRBJ2-5; the D gene is possibly TRBD1 (5 bases). Per germline, CDR1 SGDLS and CDR2 YYNGEE. The length of the CDR3 is 15 residues. V was cut by 0 bases and J by 1 base, with 10 bases left in between. CDR3 sequence reads: CASSVAPDTQETQYF. The CDR3 DNA reads TGTGCCAGCAGCGTAGCTCCGGACACCCAAGAGACCCAGTACTTC.

This clonotype is a singleton in its sample. V and J are TRBV18 and TRBJ2-5; 7 bases fit TRBD2. Per germline, CDR1 KGHSH and CDR2 LQKENI. The V segment lost 4 bases and the J segment 5 bases; nucleotides outside the gene matches: 7. CDR3 length: 14 amino acids. CDR3 coding DNA: TGTGCCAGCTCACTAGGGACTACTACGGAGACCCAGTACTTC. Translated: CASSLGTTTETQYF.

The chain is built from TRBV18 and TRBJ1-5, with 10 bases identical to TRBD1. The V segment lost 3 bases and the J segment 6 bases; nucleotides outside the gene matches: 11. Germline V gene lookup returns CDR1 KGHSH and CDR2 LQKENI. The length of the CDR3 is 17 residues. CDR3 coding DNA: TGTGCCAGCTCACCCTATTCTGGGACAGGGGAGACTCAGCCCCAGCATTTT. Amino acid sequence: CASSPYSGTGETQPQHF.

The chain links TRBV24-1 to TRBJ2-2; 8 nucleotides agree with TRBD2. The V and J ends lost 2 bases and 7 bases, in that order; junction bases with no gene match: 5. Per the germline V gene, CDR1 is KGHDR and CDR2 is SFDVKD. The length of the CDR3 is 15 residues. CDR3 residues: CATSDSGLAVGELFF. The CDR3 DNA follows: TGTGCCACCAGTGATTCAGGACTAGCTGTCGGGGAGCTGTTTTTT.

The J gene is TRBJ2-3, the V gene TRBV7-2; no definite D call. The V gene lost 1 base and the J gene lost 2 bases, with 10 bases spanning the gap. This CDR3 has 15 amino acids. Looked up from germline, CDR1 is SGHTA and CDR2 is FQGNSA. CDR3 coding DNA: TGTGCCAGCAGCTTAGAAGCCCGGCTCACAGATACGCAGTATTTT. It codes for CASSLEARLTDTQYF. Full variable domain (remainder filled in from reference TRBV7-2 and TRBJ2-3): GAGVSQSPSNKVTEKGKDVELRCDPISGHTALYWYRQSLGQGLEFLIYFQGNSAPDKSGLPSDRFSAERTGGSVSTLTIQRTQQEDSAVYLCASSLEARLTDTQYFGPGTRLTVL.

The chain recombines TRBV12-3 or TRBV12-4 with TRBJ1-1, with a possible D match to TRBD1 (6 bases). This CDR3 contains 14 residues. Trimming stripped 2 bases from V and 3 bases from J, with 10 bases between. CDR3 sequence reads: CASSLYRDYTEAFF. The DNA for the CDR3 is TGTGCCAGCAGTTTATACAGGGACTACACTGAAGCTTTCTTT.

This chain joins TRBV5-1 and TRBJ1-1, with D unresolved. CDR3 length equals 13 residues. Germline V lookup: CDR1 SGHRS, CDR2 YFSETQ. Trimming pared 8 bases from V and 2 bases from J, leaving 13 bases between. The CDR3 loop is CASHPDANTEAFF. The CDR3 nucleotides read TGCGCCAGTCATCCGGACGCAAACACTGAAGCTTTCTTT.

This sequence joins TRBV6-2 or TRBV6-3 and TRBJ2-1; D call uncertain. There are 18 residues in the CDR3. CDR1 is MNHEY, CDR2 SVGEGT, per germline. V lost 0 bases to trimming and J lost 2 bases, with 17 bases between them. CDR3 protein: CASSYSGAKRLPYNEQFF. The CDR3 coding sequence is TGTGCCAGCAGTTACTCTGGTGCTAAACGGCTCCCCTACAATGAGCAGTTCTTC.

V is TRBV11-3 and J is TRBJ2-7; 10 bases fit TRBD2. Germline CDR1 is SGHNT and CDR2 is YENEEA. Trimming cost V 5 bases and J 5 bases; bases outside gene matches: 9. The CDR3 runs 15 residues. As DNA, the CDR3 is TGTGCCAGCAGCAGTAGCGGGGGGACAAGTGACGAGCAGTACTTC. Protein product: CASSSSGGTSDEQYF.

DNA for the CDR3: TGCAGTGCTAGATGGACAGGGCTATATGAGCAGTTCTTC. This encodes CSARWTGLYEQFF. The chain couples TRBV20-1 to TRBJ2-1; 8 bases align to TRBD1. CDR1 DFQATT and CDR2 SNEGSKA come from the germline V gene (reference sequence). The junction had 5 bases not matched to a gene; V was cut back by 2 bases and J by 8 bases. CDR3 length equals 13 residues.

V is TRBV5-4 and J is TRBJ2-1, with 13 bases that match TRBD2. This CDR3 comprises 16 residues. V was clipped by 5 bases and J by 6 bases; unmatched bases: 8. Germline V gene lookup returns CDR1 SGHNT and CDR2 YYREEE (reference sequence). The CDR3 DNA is TGTGCCAGCAGGCCAAGGACTAGCGGGAGTGGCAATGAGCAGTTCTTC. It encodes CASRPRTSGSGNEQFF.

The rearrangement links TRBV28 to TRBJ1-1; D unclear. The CDR3 covers 14 residues. V was pared by 8 bases and J by 0 bases, with 13 bases between. Germline CDR1 is MDHEN and CDR2 is SYDVKM. CDR3 loop: CASEGTGMNTEAFF. In nucleotides, the CDR3 is TGTGCCAGCGAAGGCACTGGGATGAACACTGAAGCTTTCTTT.

This clonotype was recorded only once. This chain links TRBV6-2 or TRBV6-3 with TRBJ2-3, with D possibly being TRBD1 or TRBD2 (5 bases each). Germline-derived CDR1 and CDR2 are MNHEY and SVGEGT. CDR3 size: 15 residues. Trimming cost V 5 bases and J 2 bases, with 14 bases left between them. CDR3 sequence (DNA): TGTGCCAGCAGTCCCATCTCCGGGACCACAGATACGCAGTATTTT. This translates into CASSPISGTTDTQYF.

The chain joins TRBV10-3 to TRBJ2-3; perhaps TRBD2 as D (5 bases). Trimming took off 10 bases at V and 0 bases at J, with 8 bases between the two ends. This CDR3 is built from 12 residues. Looked up from germline, CDR1 is ENHRY and CDR2 is SYGVKD. CDR3 sequence reads: CATGLSTDTQYF. In nucleotides, the CDR3 is TGTGCCACCGGACTGAGCACAGATACGCAGTATTTT.

The table lists this clonotype with a count of one. The chain links TRBV29-1 to TRBJ1-1; TRBD1 is a possible D gene (5 bases). The CDR3 length is 11 residues. V dropped 4 bases and J dropped 6 bases, with 9 bases sitting between them. Germline V lookup: CDR1 SQVTM, CDR2 ANQGSEA. CDR3 protein: CSVATGPEAFF. CDR3 DNA sequence: TGCAGCGTTGCTACGGGGCCTGAAGCTTTCTTT.

V and J are TRBV6-5 and TRBJ2-7, with 7 bases identical to TRBD1. CDR1 is MNHEY and CDR2 is SVGAGI in the germline V gene. The CDR3 covers 14 residues. Losses at the gene ends were 4 bases for V and 2 bases for J; bases not matched to a gene: 5. CDR3 DNA sequence: TGTGCCAGCAGTTTGGGACAGTGGACCTACGAGCAGTACTTC. Protein sequence: CASSLGQWTYEQYF.

This clonotype has just one count. The chain couples TRBV3-1 to TRBJ2-2, with D uncertain. Per the germline V gene, CDR1 is LGHDT and CDR2 is YNNKEL (reference sequence). Trimming stripped 1 base from V and 10 bases from J, with 16 bases between. The CDR3 is made up of 15 amino acids. The CDR3 sequence is CASSQGVRAGMELFF. Here the CDR3 DNA reads TGTGCCAGCAGCCAAGGCGTGAGAGCAGGAATGGAGCTGTTTTTT.

The J gene is TRBJ2-7, the V gene TRBV6-1, with 10 bases matching TRBD2. The length of the CDR3 is 16 residues. Trimming cost V 5 bases and J 3 bases; bases outside gene matches: 10. Per germline, CDR1 MNHNS and CDR2 SASEGT. The CDR3 nucleotides are TGTGCCAGCAGTAGGACCCTAGCGGGAGCTTACTACGAGCAGTACTTC. The encoded protein is CASSRTLAGAYYEQYF.

The CDR3 reads CAFVGRASSETQYF. In DNA form, the CDR3 reads TGTGCCTTTGTCGGGAGGGCCTCCTCGGAGACCCAGTACTTC. The rearrangement links TRBV30 to TRBJ2-5; TRBD2 matches at 8 bases. Germline values: CDR1 GTSNPN, CDR2 SVGIG (reference sequence). The CDR3 has 14 residues. After removal of 7 bases from V and 5 bases from J, the junction contained 12 bases not matched to a gene.

This sequence joins TRBV7-2 and TRBJ2-7, with TRBD1 identical over 9 bases. CDR1 and CDR2 (germline): SGHTA, FQGNSA. CDR3 length: 15 amino acids. V shed 4 bases and J 6 bases; nucleotides not matched to a gene: 10. DNA of the CDR3: TGTGCCAGCAGCTACCCCGGGACAGGGAACGGCGAGCAGTACTTC. Residues: CASSYPGTGNGEQYF.

The chain uses TRBV10-3 and TRBJ1-3; D gene unclear. The ends were cut back, 4 bases at V and 0 bases at J, with 13 bases in the middle. Per the germline V gene, CDR1 is ENHRY and CDR2 is SYGVKD. The CDR3 extends over 16 amino acids. The CDR3 protein is CAISGRTVSSGNTIYF. CDR3 nucleotides: TGTGCCATCAGTGGAAGGACCGTGAGCTCTGGAAACACCATATATTTT.

The chain carries TRBV5-1 and TRBJ2-6, with D perhaps matching TRBD1 or TRBD2 (6 bases each). With 2 bases removed from V and 2 bases from J, the gap between germline ends came to 11 bases. Germline V gene lookup returns CDR1 SGHRS and CDR2 YFSETQ. The CDR3 sequence is 16 residues long. CDR3 residues: CASSFGGGPGANVLTF. In DNA, the CDR3 is TGCGCCAGCAGCTTTGGTGGGGGGCCTGGGGCCAACGTCCTGACTTTC.

The chain has TRBV7-9 and TRBJ1-6, with unresolved D. V dropped 2 bases and J dropped 9 bases, with 5 bases sitting between them. Germline lookup yields CDR1 SEHNR and CDR2 FQNEAQ (reference sequence). The CDR3 has 12 amino acids. The CDR3 DNA follows: TGTGCCAGCAGCTTAATGGGTTCACCCCTCCACTTT. This gives the protein CASSLMGSPLHF.

The chain is built from TRBV3-1 and TRBJ2-5; D is possibly TRBD1 (6 bases). Trimming took off 5 bases at V and 5 bases at J, with 21 bases between the two ends. This CDR3 comprises 16 residues. Germline assignment: CDR1 LGHDT and CDR2 YNNKEL (reference sequence). Written as DNA, the CDR3 is TGTGCCAGCAGCTATGAAACAGGGTCATCCTCGGAGACCCAGTACTTC. Translating gives CASSYETGSSSETQYF.

The V and J genes are TRBV5-1 and TRBJ2-1; unclear D gene. The CDR3 runs 15 residues. Trimming pared 6 bases from V and 3 bases from J, leaving 16 bases between. From germline, CDR1 is SGHRS and CDR2 YFSETQ. In DNA, the CDR3 is TGCGCCAGCACTACCTTCTCCGGCGGCTACAATGAGCAGTTCTTC. As protein: CASTTFSGGYNEQFF.

The rearrangement uses TRBV19 and TRBJ2-7, with D possibly being TRBD1 (5 bases). Germline V gene sequence: CDR1 LNHDA, CDR2 SQIVND (reference sequence). Trimming pared 7 bases from V and 3 bases from J, leaving 10 bases between. CDR3 size: 12 residues. The CDR3 sequence: CASNNRGYEQYF. In nucleotides, the CDR3 is TGTGCCAGTAACAATAGGGGCTACGAGCAGTACTTC.

The V and J genes are TRBV3-1 and TRBJ1-2; no clear D. The CDR3 length is 12 residues. V was pared by 3 bases and J by 8 bases, with 10 bases between. Germline values: CDR1 LGHDT, CDR2 YNNKEL (reference sequence). This chain's CDR3 is CASSQIGVGYTF. As DNA, the CDR3 is TGTGCCAGCAGCCAGATAGGTGTGGGCTACACCTTC.